This T cell receptor (beta chain) was obtained from a study of monozygotic twins with inflammatory bowel disease. This CDR3 has 16 residues. The V gene's germline CDR1 is LGHNA and CDR2 YNFKEQ. No DNA is given; TCRdb re-called the 5' RACE reads and lists each CDR3 protein once. The repertoire table contains approximately 400,000 distinct CDR3 sequences. The J gene is TRBJ1-6, the V gene TRBV4-2; TCRdb reports TRBD1, a call that lacks DNA to check it against. The receptor was derived from a human donor with ulcerative colitis or Crohn's disease, or a healthy co-twin of an affected twin (not recorded which). What was sequenced was blood. CDR3 sequence: CASSQGSGQRNSPLHF.